This T cell receptor (beta chain) stems from a study of blood T cell repertoires in COVID-19. Study information: Spain, Italy and the United States supplied samples that represented acute and convalescent COVID-19.

Original processing methods: Quantification of nucleated cells was approximated via reference gene primer amplification. Assay used: immunoSEQ multiplex PCR; TCRdb lists only in-frame clones, some missing. That table gives V, J and clone size, and the DNA gave D and trimming. In the table there are tens of thousands of clones, more than 70% of which are singletons. Germline assignment: CDR1 MDHEN and CDR2 SYDVKM. The CDR3 consists of 13 residues. V was shortened by 3 bases and J by 3 bases, with 8 bases between the two germline ends. This clonotype was obtained from a woman at least 80 years old with active or convalescent COVID-19. The source material was peripheral blood. The chain links TRBV28 to TRBJ1-2; the D is unclear. CDR3 nucleotides: TGTGCCAGCAGTTTTCACGGGGACTATGGCTACACCTTC. Its translation is CASSFHGDYGYTF.